This is a list of T cell receptor beta chains from one sample in a study of Ad26.COV2.S vaccination and SARS-CoV-2 variants. The assay was immunoSEQ multiplex PCR, and TCRdb's table has in-frame clones only and misses some. This table has 350,000 to 450,000 clones, roughly 84% appearing once. The material was peripheral blood, obtained in a trial of Ad26.COV2.S vaccine versus placebo. Every receptor here comes from a person aged 18-65 years who received the Ad26.COV2.S COVID-19 vaccine or a placebo. Each CDR3 is given with its conserved first and last residue. The D gene is left open where the match is weak. The listing skips clone size in some rows; elsewhere it reads once, few, many or a size class.

D gene	V gene	clone size	J gene	CDR3 length	CDR3 DNA	CDR3 protein
TRBD2	TRBV5-1	.	TRBJ2-5	15	TGCGCCAGCAGCCCCGGGGGGGTCGTGTTTGAGACCCAGTACTTC	CASSPGGVVFETQYF
.	TRBV6-5	.	TRBJ2-2	14	TGTGCCAGCAGTTTCCGGAGGGGAAACCGGGAGCTGTTTTTT	CASSFRRGNRELFF
TRBD1	TRBV15	.	TRBJ2-2	15	TGTGCCACCAGCATCCGGGACAGGGAAACCGGGGAGCTGTTTTTT	CATSIRDRETGELFF
.	TRBV2	.	TRBJ2-2	12	TGTGCCAGCAGTGAAGACGTCGGGGAGCTGTTTTTT	CASSEDVGELFF
.	TRBV6-5	.	TRBJ1-1	14	TGTGCCAGCACCGCAGGGATAAGGAACACTGAAGCTTTCTTT	CASTAGIRNTEAFF
TRBD2	TRBV10-1	.	TRBJ2-1	13	TGCGCCAGCAGTGCCGGGGGGTACAATGAGCAGTTCTTC	CASSAGGYNEQFF
.	TRBV6-5	.	TRBJ1-6	13	TGTGCCAGCAGCCCAGATCTGAGTTCACCCCTCCACTTT	CASSPDLSSPLHF
.	TRBV27	.	TRBJ2-2	15	TGTGCCAGCAGTTTCGGGACTTCCAACACCGGGGAGCTGTTTTTT	CASSFGTSNTGELFF
TRBD2	TRBV6-5	.	TRBJ2-3	14	TGTGCCAGCAGTTTTAGCGGGGGGGGAGATACGCAGTATTTT	CASSFSGGGDTQYF
.	TRBV5-1	.	TRBJ1-4	14	TGCGCCAGCAGCTTGGACGGGCGTGATGAAAAACTGTTTTTT	CASSLDGRDEKLFF
.	TRBV5-1	.	TRBJ2-7	15	TGCGCCAGCAGCTTGGCGGGGGGCGCCTCCTACGAGCAGTACTTC	CASSLAGGASYEQYF
TRBD1	TRBV20-1	.	TRBJ2-1	18	TGCAGTGCTAGTGGAGACAGGGGCCAGACGGCGGGATTCGATGAGCAGTTCTTC	CSASGDRGQTAGFDEQFF
.	TRBV9	.	TRBJ1-2	13	TGTGCCAGCAGCGGCAACACGGGATATGGCTACACCTTC	CASSGNTGYGYTF
.	TRBV14	.	TRBJ2-5	12	TGTGCCAGCAGCCGGGGCGGGGAGACCCAGTACTTC	CASSRGGETQYF
.	TRBV19	.	TRBJ2-2	15	TGTGCCAGTAGTTTACTGGATACTCACACCGGGGAGCTGTTTTTT	CASSLLDTHTGELFF
.	TRBV12-5	.	TRBJ1-3	17	TGTGCTAGTGGTTATAGAGACGGAAGGAGCTCTGGAAACACCATATATTTT	CASGYRDGRSSGNTIYF
.	TRBV15	.	TRBJ2-6	17	TGTGCCACCAGCAGAGAACAGGTGTACTCTGGGGCCAACGTCCTGACTTTC	CATSREQVYSGANVLTF
TRBD1	TRBV27	once	TRBJ2-7	13	TGTGCCAGCAGATGGGGACAGAACTACGAGCAGTACTTC	CASRWGQNYEQYF
.	TRBV6-2/TRBV6-3	.	TRBJ1-1	20	TGTGCCAGCAGTTCCGAACCCTGGATGGGGAGACGACCCGGGAACACTGAAGCTTTCTTT	CASSSEPWMGRRPGNTEAFF
TRBD2	TRBV2	.	TRBJ2-5	12	TGTGCCAGCAGTGAAAGACTAGCCCAGGAACACTTC	CASSERLAQEHF
.	TRBV19	.	TRBJ2-1	14	TGTGCCAGTAGTCCACCCCCGACTGGAACTGAGCAGTTCTTC	CASSPPPTGTEQFF
TRBD1	TRBV5-4	few	TRBJ1-2	14	TGTGCCAGCAGCTGGACAGGGGGCGCTTTTGGCTACACCTTC	CASSWTGGAFGYTF
.	TRBV5-1	.	TRBJ1-2	12	TGCGCCAGCAGCTTGGACAGCTATGGCTACACCTTC	CASSLDSYGYTF
TRBD1	TRBV15	.	TRBJ2-7	11	TGTGCCACTCAGGGGGCGGGCGAGCAGTACTTC	CATQGAGEQYF